This is a list of T cell receptor beta chains from one sample in a study of molecular identifiers for immune sequencing clone quantification. TCRdb ran MiXCR on the PCR reads and lists one entry per CDR3 protein. There are about 640,000 distinct CDR3 sequences in the sample; 15% to 20% occur only once, and 0.85% to 0.9% lies in the top ten. Sequencing was performed on naive CD8+ T cells from blood, with Jurkat cell RNA spiked in. These receptors all come from a human donor in good health. Some libraries in this study had Jurkat cell RNA spiked in. Both conserved end residues are part of each CDR3. A D gene is named only where the DNA matches it firmly.

d_gene	v_gene	j_gene	CDR3aa
.	TRBV2	TRBJ2-1	CASSEPLARGNEQFF
.	TRBV7-6	TRBJ2-1	CASSLGLAPHNEQFF
.	TRBV5-6	TRBJ1-1	CASTVLPGVNTEAFF
.	TRBV7-2	TRBJ2-1	CASSLGLFNEQFF
TRBD2	TRBV10-2	TRBJ2-3	CASTGTSGDTQYF
.	TRBV19	TRBJ2-2	CASSTQGLGELFF
.	TRBV7-9	TRBJ1-5	CASSSGQGLRPQHF
.	TRBV25-1	TRBJ2-1	CASSEYAGNEQFF
.	TRBV12-3/TRBV12-4	TRBJ2-2	CASILGGLGGELFF
.	TRBV7-2	TRBJ2-7	CASSLGRFYEQYF
.	TRBV5-6	TRBJ2-4	CASSMGYPGNIQYF
.	TRBV4-1	TRBJ2-7	CASSPVPRQTYEQYF
TRBD2	TRBV19	TRBJ2-1	CASSMLAGGLDEQFF
TRBD1	TRBV7-9	TRBJ1-1	CASSLKGDRRRIDTEAFF
.	TRBV20-1	TRBJ2-2	CSARYTGELFF
.	TRBV2	TRBJ2-2	CASSQDRDTGELFF
TRBD2	TRBV5-1	TRBJ2-7	CASSLASGGPAYEQYF
TRBD2	TRBV5-3	TRBJ2-7	CASSFETSGADYEQYF
.	TRBV27	TRBJ2-2	CASSLHEANTGELFF
.	TRBV18	TRBJ1-2	CASSPTGPGDSGYTF
.	TRBV5-1	TRBJ1-4	CASSLGDRAEKLFF
TRBD2	TRBV6-2/TRBV6-3	TRBJ2-1	CATSRGGAEQFF
.	TRBV5-1	TRBJ1-1	CASSEDIHTEAFF
.	TRBV28	TRBJ1-1	CASSEIMNTEAFF
.	TRBV13	TRBJ2-6	CASTSDGGSGANVLTF
.	TRBV27	TRBJ2-7	CASSEGSNYEQYF
TRBD1	TRBV15	TRBJ2-3	CATSSTPRQGVGTDTQYF
.	TRBV12-3/TRBV12-4	TRBJ2-2	CASSLSQSTGELFF
.	TRBV12-3/TRBV12-4	TRBJ1-2	CASSLGSGYTF
.	TRBV5-5	TRBJ2-7	CASSLTGTTFEEQYF
TRBD1	TRBV6-2/TRBV6-3	TRBJ1-1	CASLDRGLTEAFF
TRBD1	TRBV12-3/TRBV12-4	TRBJ2-1	CASNKRGTGNNNEQFF
TRBD1	TRBV9	TRBJ2-5	CASSLGTALFQETQYF
.	TRBV12-3/TRBV12-4	TRBJ2-7	CASSLGPAPYEQYF
TRBD2	TRBV7-9	TRBJ2-3	CASRGLAGGRTDTQYF
TRBD1	TRBV19	TRBJ1-5	CASRTRTGESNQPQHF
.	TRBV12-3/TRBV12-4	TRBJ2-2	CASSLEGSDTGELFF
.	TRBV4-3	TRBJ1-5	CASSPSWGAQQPQHF
TRBD1	TRBV5-1	TRBJ2-1	CASSFGQGVNEQFF
TRBD2	TRBV7-3	TRBJ2-3	CASSLAASGSFNTDTQYF
.	TRBV6-5	TRBJ2-4	CASSYSMASVGKNIRYF
.	TRBV4-3	TRBJ2-1	CASSQDLGVSYNEQFF
.	TRBV7-3	TRBJ1-2	CASSPGATVVDGYTF
TRBD1	TRBV12-3/TRBV12-4	TRBJ1-1	CASSEQGAGTEAFF
.	TRBV7-3	TRBJ2-5	CASSLGVRGAGETQYF
.	TRBV20-1	TRBJ2-2	CSAREGRGRSGELFF
.	TRBV4-3	TRBJ1-5	CASSSNTDQPQHF
.	TRBV7-9	TRBJ1-1	CASSSESRVPEAFF
.	TRBV6-6	TRBJ2-2	CASSYVQARELFF
TRBD1	TRBV27	TRBJ2-5	CASSLSGQGAPETQYF
.	TRBV29-1	TRBJ1-4	CGVLQSATNEELFF
TRBD1	TRBV7-2	TRBJ2-1	CASSSHISGTGFMNEQFF
.	TRBV4-3	TRBJ2-1	CASSQDLSYNEQFF